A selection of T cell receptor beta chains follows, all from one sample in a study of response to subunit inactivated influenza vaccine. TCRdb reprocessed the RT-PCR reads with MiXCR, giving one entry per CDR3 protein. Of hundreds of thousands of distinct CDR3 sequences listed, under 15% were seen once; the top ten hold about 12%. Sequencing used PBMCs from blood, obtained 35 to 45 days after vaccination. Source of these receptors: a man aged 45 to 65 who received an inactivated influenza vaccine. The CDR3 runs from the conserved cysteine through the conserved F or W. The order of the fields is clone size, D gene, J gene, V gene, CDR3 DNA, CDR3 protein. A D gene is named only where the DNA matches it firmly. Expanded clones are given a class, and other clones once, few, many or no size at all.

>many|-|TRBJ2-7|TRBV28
TGTGCCAGCAGCCCTCAAGGCGGCGCACTGTACGAGCAGTACTTC
CASSPQGGALYEQYF
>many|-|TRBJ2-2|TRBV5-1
TGCGCCAGCAGTGAGGGACTGGTGAACACCGGGGAGCTGTTTTTT
CASSEGLVNTGELFF
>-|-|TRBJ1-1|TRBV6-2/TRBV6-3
TGTGCCAGCAATAAATGGGGGCCCTCGTCTGAAGCTTTCTTT
CASNKWGPSSEAFF
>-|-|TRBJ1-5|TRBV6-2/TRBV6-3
TGTGCCAGCAGTCATGGAACGGGGGCTCGCCAGCCCCAGCATTTT
CASSHGTGARQPQHF
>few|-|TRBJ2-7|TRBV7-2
TGTGCCAGCAGCCATCCTGGAAATGCGTGGTACTTC
CASSHPGNAWYF
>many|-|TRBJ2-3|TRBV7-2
TGTGCCAGCAGCTTTCAGCGGGGCACAGATACGCAGTATTTT
CASSFQRGTDTQYF
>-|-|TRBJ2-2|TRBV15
TGTGCCACCAGCAGAGATTGGCGGTTGGGGGGCGCGGACGGGGAGCTGTTTTTT
CATSRDWRLGGADGELFF
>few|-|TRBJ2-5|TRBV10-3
TGTGCCATCAGTGAGGCACGTATCAGCCAAGAGACCCAGTACTTC
CAISEARISQETQYF
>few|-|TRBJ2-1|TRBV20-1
TGCAGTGCTCCCCGGGACAACTATCGCTCCTACAATGAGCAGTTCTTC
CSAPRDNYRSYNEQFF
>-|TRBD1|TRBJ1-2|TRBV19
TGTGCCAGTAGTATACCAACTCAGGGGGCCGGCTACACCTTC
CASSIPTQGAGYTF
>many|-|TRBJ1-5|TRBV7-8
TGTGCCAGCAGCTTAGAGTTGCCACAGCCCCAGCATTTT
CASSLELPQPQHF